These 30 T cell receptor beta chains originate from one sample sequenced in a study of vaccination and CD4 T cells after COVID-19. These receptors' targets are unknown. Sequencing of the DNA from cultured CD4+ T cells was carried out with the Oncomine TCR Beta short-read assay. TCRdb re-called the PCR reads with MiXCR, one entry per CDR3 protein. This table has roughly 6,400 distinct CDR3 sequences, nearly 50% appearing once. The sample's treatment: roughly ten-day PBMC culture with coronavirus spike peptide pools or control peptides (ViraFEST assay). Researchers collected the unexposed donor's CD4+ T cells before the COVID-19 pandemic (2011-2018). What was sequenced was CD4+ T cells from blood, cultured in vitro. The receptors were gathered from a human donor in good health.

The genes are TRBV10-3 and TRBJ2-1; 7 positions agree with TRBD1. CDR1 is ENHRY, CDR2 SYGVKD, per germline. The CDR3 runs 12 residues. The junction had 2 bases not matched to a gene; V was cut back by 5 bases and J by 7 bases. Here the CDR3 reads CAISSTGNEQFF. CDR3 DNA sequence: TGTGCCATCAGTTCGACAGGGAATGAGCAGTTCTTC.

This chain connects TRBV10-3 to TRBJ2-1; the D gene could be TRBD1 or TRBD2 (5 bases each). The CDR3 contains 16 residues. The V end lost 0 bases, the J end lost 6 bases, and 15 bases lay between the germline ends. Germline-derived CDR1 and CDR2 are ENHRY and SYGVKD. CDR3 sequence: CAISESLVRGTNEQFF. The CDR3 nucleotides read TGTGCCATCAGTGAGTCGCTGGTGAGGGGAACCAATGAGCAGTTCTTC.

J is TRBJ2-2 and V is TRBV7-8, with a tentative D call TRBD1 (5 bases). Germline V CDR1 and CDR2: SGHVS, FQNEAQ. The CDR3 is 15 amino acids. V shed 1 base and J shed 4 bases, with 10 bases lying between them. CDR3 sequence: CASSLVRVGTGELFF. The DNA for the CDR3 is TGTGCCAGCAGCTTAGTCAGGGTCGGCACCGGGGAGCTGTTTTTT.

The chain employs TRBV2 and TRBJ2-7; 16 positions agree with TRBD2. Germline CDR1 SNHLY, CDR2 FYNNEI. CDR3 length: 15 residues. The V segment lost 6 bases and the J segment 8 bases; nucleotides outside the gene matches: 7. The CDR3: CASRAGTSGGAKQYF. For the CDR3, the DNA is TGTGCCAGCAGAGCTGGGACTAGCGGGGGGGCGAAGCAGTACTTC.

This clonotype was seen only a few times. The V gene is TRBV7-6, the J gene TRBJ2-7, with TRBD1 matching over 10 bases. Trimming took 3 bases from V and 7 from J; bases not matched to a gene: 6. CDR3 length: 14 residues. The germline V gene encodes CDR1 SGHVS and CDR2 FNYEAQ. Written as DNA, the CDR3 is TGTGCCAGCAGCTTTGACAGGGGGCTCGGAGAGCAGTACTTC. Translated: CASSFDRGLGEQYF.

J is TRBJ2-5 and V is TRBV10-2, with TRBD1 matching 9 bases. CDR1 is WSHSY and CDR2 is SAAADI in the germline V gene. Trimming at V came to 3 bases and at J to 5 bases, leaving 7 bases not matched to a gene. The CDR3 loop spans 15 amino acids. The CDR3 DNA sequence: TGCGCCAGCAGTGATCAGGACAGGGGTAGGGAGACCCAGTACTTC. Translating gives CASSDQDRGRETQYF.

The chain joins TRBV5-5 to TRBJ2-6, with D possibly matching TRBD1 (5 bases). Trimming removed 4 bases at V and 4 bases at J, with 15 bases between. The CDR3 runs to 16 residues. Germline V gives CDR1 SGHKS, CDR2 YYEKEE (reference sequence). The CDR3 region has the DNA TGTGCCAGCAGCGTATTAGGGGTGTCCGGGGCCAACGTCCTGACTTTC. It specifies CASSVLGVSGANVLTF.

This clonotype has only a few counts. This sequence joins TRBV5-1 and TRBJ2-5; TRBD2 agrees at 8 bases. The germline V gene has CDR1 SGHRS and CDR2 YFSETQ. Trimming at V came to 0 bases and at J to 4 bases, leaving 2 bases not matched to a gene. This CDR3 is built from 14 residues. The CDR3 nucleotides are TGCGCCAGCAGCTTGGCCGGGAGGGCAGAGACCCAGTACTTC. It yields the protein CASSLAGRAETQYF.

J is TRBJ2-2 and V is TRBV11-3; 11 bases match TRBD2. Germline V gives CDR1 SGHNT, CDR2 YENEEA. V shed 4 bases, J shed 8 bases, and the junction held 3 bases outside the gene matches. This CDR3 is 14 amino acids long. CDR3 nucleotides: TGTGCCAGCAGCTGGAGACTAGCGGGAGGGGAGCTGTTTTTT. Protein product: CASSWRLAGGELFF.

This clonotype has just a few counts. The J gene is TRBJ1-3, the V gene TRBV7-2; D is unresolved. Germline V lookup: CDR1 SGHTA, CDR2 FQGNSA. V lost 5 bases and J 0 bases, leaving 8 bases between the germline ends. CDR3 length equals 14 residues. CDR3 sequence reads: CASSPIRSGNTIYF. The CDR3 DNA follows: TGTGCCAGCAGCCCTATACGCTCTGGAAACACCATATATTTT.

This chain connects TRBV7-2 to TRBJ2-3; no firm D call. Germline V gene sequence: CDR1 SGHTA, CDR2 FQGNSA. V lost 3 bases and J 0 bases, leaving 1 base between the germline ends. The CDR3 runs to 12 residues. CDR3 nucleotides: TGTGCCAGCAGCTTTAGCACAGATACGCAGTATTTT. Its translation is CASSFSTDTQYF.

The chain links TRBV30 to TRBJ1-1, with TRBD1 matching 10 bases. The CDR3 contains 13 residues. From germline, CDR1 is GTSNPN and CDR2 SVGIG (reference sequence). Unmatched junction bases numbered 3, after V lost 0 bases and J lost 8 bases. The CDR3 region is CAWSVDRGQEAFF. CDR3 sequence (DNA): TGTGCCTGGAGTGTAGACAGGGGGCAAGAAGCTTTCTTT.

This clonotype was detected a few times. The rearrangement links TRBV12-3 or TRBV12-4 to TRBJ1-5; 7 bases are a match to TRBD1. With 3 bases clipped from V and 1 base from J, the junction kept 3 bases outside the gene matches. The CDR3 runs 15 residues. The CDR3 loop reads CASSLYRGSNQPQHF. CDR3 nucleotides: TGTGCCAGCAGTTTGTACAGGGGAAGCAATCAGCCCCAGCATTTT.

The J gene is TRBJ1-2, the V gene TRBV7-2; 8 bases line up with TRBD1. Germline lookup yields CDR1 SGHTA and CDR2 FQGNSA. J was trimmed by 6 bases and V by 4 bases; bases with no gene match: 10. This CDR3 has 15 residues. The CDR3 DNA follows: TGTGCCAGCAGCTCCCGACAGGGGAGGGGAGATGGCTACACCTTC. Translation: CASSSRQGRGDGYTF. The full variable domain, rest sourced from reference TRBV7-2 and TRBJ1-2, is GAGVSQSPSNKVTEKGKDVELRCDPISGHTALYWYRQSLGQGLEFLIYFQGNSAPDKSGLPSDRFSAERTGGSVSTLTIQRTQQEDSAVYLCASSSRQGRGDGYTFGSGTRLTVV.

This clonotype was counted only a few times. V and J are TRBV27 and TRBJ1-1, with a tentative D call TRBD1 (5 bases). The CDR3 runs 14 residues. Germline V CDR1 and CDR2: MNHEY, SMNVEV (reference sequence). V lost 1 base to trimming and J lost 0 bases, with 6 bases between them. The CDR3 sequence is CASSLLGVNTEAFF. The CDR3, as DNA: TGTGCCAGCAGTTTATTAGGGGTGAACACTGAAGCTTTCTTT.

This clonotype was detected only a few times. The chain combines TRBV15 with TRBJ1-2; perhaps TRBD1 as D (5 bases). Trimming cost V 0 bases and J 5 bases, with 13 bases left between them. Germline V gene sequence: CDR1 LNHNV, CDR2 YYDKDF (reference sequence). This CDR3 region has 15 residues. The CDR3, as DNA: TGTGCCACCAGCAGAGATAGGGGTCTGGGGTATGGCTACACCTTC. This sequence encodes CATSRDRGLGYGYTF.

This clonotype came up a few times. The chain combines TRBV5-3 with TRBJ2-7; 8 nucleotides align to TRBD2. TRBV5-3 is recorded as an ORF, its role being uncertain. V trimming: 0 bases; J trimming: 7 bases; junction bases outside the gene matches: 9. This CDR3 is built from 15 residues. The chain's CDR3 is CARSLASRGAGEQYF. CDR3 nucleotide sequence: TGTGCCAGAAGCTTGGCTTCGCGGGGGGCGGGAGAGCAGTACTTC.

The chain employs TRBV18 and TRBJ2-5, with D perhaps TRBD2 (6 bases). CDR1 is KGHSH, CDR2 LQKENI, per germline. V was pared by 6 bases and J by 5 bases, with 16 bases between. The CDR3 consists of 14 residues. The CDR3 here is CASSPTGVGETQYF. CDR3 nucleotides: TGTGCCAGCTCCCCTACGGGGGTGGGGGAGACCCAGTACTTC.

In its sample, this clonotype was seen a few times. The gene calls are TRBV6-4 and TRBJ2-1; D is unresolved. CDR3 length: 14 amino acids. The V and J ends lost 2 bases and 6 bases respectively, with 11 bases between them. Per the germline V gene, CDR1 is MRHNA and CDR2 is SNTAGT. The CDR3 bases are TGTGCCAGCAGTGACCCGACCGGTGGCAATGAGCAGTTCTTC. Protein: CASSDPTGGNEQFF.

The chain recombines TRBV20-1 with TRBJ2-3; 11 bases fit TRBD2. CDR1 DFQATT and CDR2 SNEGSKA come from the germline V gene (reference sequence). Trimming at V came to 1 base and at J to 2 bases, leaving 2 bases not matched to a gene. CDR3 length: 15 residues. The CDR3 coding sequence is TGCAGTGCTAGAGCTAGCGGGAGGTCCACAGATACGCAGTATTTT. Protein product: CSARASGRSTDTQYF.

This clonotype was recorded once. The rearrangement uses TRBV7-9 and TRBJ1-1; no clear D. This CDR3 region has 15 residues. V dropped 1 base and J dropped 2 bases, with 11 bases sitting between them. Germline loops: CDR1 SEHNR, CDR2 FQNEAQ (reference sequence). The CDR3 loop reads CASSLGQYGNTEAFF. CDR3 DNA: TGTGCCAGCAGCTTAGGACAATATGGAAACACTGAAGCTTTCTTT.

The gene calls are TRBV7-6 and TRBJ2-7; perhaps TRBD2 as D (6 bases). The CDR3 extends over 14 amino acids. V lost 1 base to trimming and J lost 3 bases, with 10 bases between them. The germline CDR1 and CDR2 sequences are SGHVS and FNYEAQ. The DNA for the CDR3 is TGTGCCAGCAGCTTAGGTGCTAGCGACTACGAGCAGTACTTC. Protein: CASSLGASDYEQYF. The variable domain in full, completed from reference TRBV7-6 and TRBJ2-7, reads GAGVSQSPRYKVTKRGQDVALRCDPISGHVSLYWYRQALGQGPEFLTYFNYEAQQDKSGLPNDRFSAERPEGSISTLTIQRTEQRDSAMYRCASSLGASDYEQYFGPGTRLTVT.

This chain uses TRBV5-1 with TRBJ2-2, with D unresolved. V shed 0 bases and J shed 1 base, with 7 bases lying between them. The CDR3 totals 15 residues. CDR1 SGHRS and CDR2 YFSETQ come from the germline V gene. This chain's CDR3 is CASSLGRQNTGELFF. The CDR3 coding sequence is TGCGCCAGCAGCTTGGGGAGACAGAACACCGGGGAGCTGTTTTTT.

The rearrangement joins TRBV10-3 to TRBJ1-2; 9 nucleotides agree with TRBD1. CDR1 and CDR2 from the germline V gene are ENHRY and SYGVKD. The junction had 6 bases not matched to a gene; V was cut back by 6 bases and J by 4 bases. This CDR3 is 14 amino acids long. CDR3 in amino acids: CAIRQGQGLYGYTF. CDR3 bases: TGTGCCATCAGGCAGGGACAGGGACTCTATGGCTACACCTTC.

V is TRBV5-5 and J is TRBJ2-4; D tentatively reads TRBD1 or TRBD2 (5 bases each). Per the germline V gene, CDR1 is SGHKS and CDR2 is YYEKEE (reference sequence). The ends were cut back, 4 bases at V and 0 bases at J, with 14 bases in the middle. The CDR3 extends over 16 amino acids. The CDR3 DNA reads TGTGCCAGCAGCCCCACCGGGACCAAAGCCAAAAACATTCAGTACTTC. Translated, it gives CASSPTGTKAKNIQYF.

The chain carries TRBV11-2 and TRBJ2-3, with a tentative D call TRBD1 (6 bases). Between the trimmed V and J ends, which lost 3 bases and 2 bases, there was a span of 12 bases. The germline gives CDR1 SGHAT, CDR2 FQNNGV. The CDR3 length is 15 residues. The CDR3 reads CASSLGQGPTDTQYF. In nucleotides, the CDR3 is TGTGCCAGCAGCTTGGGTCAGGGGCCCACAGATACGCAGTATTTT.

The genes are TRBV6-1 and TRBJ2-2, with 9 bases fitting TRBD1. The germline gives CDR1 MNHNS, CDR2 SASEGT. Losses at the gene ends were 7 bases for V and 2 bases for J; bases not matched to a gene: 8. CDR3 length equals 16 residues. DNA for the CDR3: TGTGCCAGCACCTCAGGACAGGGGAGTAACACCGGGGAGCTGTTTTTT. This sequence encodes CASTSGQGSNTGELFF.

V and J are TRBV19 and TRBJ2-3; 7 nucleotides line up with TRBD1. The J segment lost 0 bases and the V segment lost 6 bases, leaving 6 bases of the junction unmatched. Germline CDR1 reads LNHDA; CDR2 reads SQIVND (reference sequence). CDR3 size: 15 residues. CDR3 sequence (DNA): TGTGCCAGTAGACGGGGACAGTCTAGCACAGATACGCAGTATTTT. This encodes CASRRGQSSTDTQYF.

This chain joins TRBV5-4 and TRBJ1-2, with D hard to call. Trimming pared 4 bases from V and 0 bases from J, leaving 10 bases between. Germline V gives CDR1 SGHNT, CDR2 YYREEE (reference sequence). The CDR3 runs to 14 residues. CDR3 coding DNA: TGTGCCAGCAGCGCCCTGGGAACTAACTATGGCTACACCTTC. This codes for CASSALGTNYGYTF.

V gene TRBV14 combines with J gene TRBJ2-5; D gene ambiguous. The V end lost 0 bases, the J end lost 5 bases, and 19 bases lay between the germline ends. The CDR3 loop spans 17 amino acids. Per the germline V gene, CDR1 is SGHDN and CDR2 is FVKESK. The DNA for the CDR3 is TGTGCCAGCAGCCAAGATCGCCGCTCGGCGAATAGGGAGACCCAGTACTTC. Protein product: CASSQDRRSANRETQYF.